This entry lists 8 T cell receptor beta chains sequenced from one sample in a study of T cell responses to AZD1222 COVID-19 vaccine. This table comes from immunoSEQ multiplex PCR, and its TCRdb copy is limited to in-frame clones, with some not included. The sample includes just under 150,000 clones, around 90% seen only once; the top ten take approximately 5.1%. This material consisted of peripheral blood, taken 28 days after the second dose of the MenACWY control vaccine. The receptors stem from an adult who received the MenACWY meningococcal vaccine as a control.

The genes are TRBV19 and TRBJ2-5; 15 nucleotides align to TRBD2. The junction had 12 bases not matched to a gene; V was cut back by 2 bases and J by 2 bases. CDR1 and CDR2 from the germline V gene are LNHDA and SQIVND (reference sequence). The CDR3 has 20 residues. This CDR3 reads CASSISHGGLAGGLQETQYF. The CDR3 DNA reads TGTGCCAGTAGTATATCTCACGGGGGACTAGCGGGAGGACTACAAGAGACCCAGTACTTC.

The chain recombines TRBV5-1 with TRBJ2-7; perhaps D is TRBD1 or TRBD2 (5 bases each). From germline, CDR1 is SGHRS and CDR2 YFSETQ. The CDR3 runs 16 residues. The V end lost 0 bases, the J end lost 3 bases, and 16 bases lay between the germline ends. CDR3 nucleotides: TGCGCCAGCAGCTTGGACCCTCCGGGGCCGGGCTACGAGCAGTACTTC. Protein: CASSLDPPGPGYEQYF.

The rearrangement joins TRBV5-4 to TRBJ1-1, with no clear D. Germline CDR1 and CDR2: SGHNT and YYREEE (reference sequence). The CDR3 has 13 amino acids. V shed 3 bases and J shed 1 base, with 7 bases lying between them. The CDR3 sequence: CASSSTRNTEAFF. In nucleotides, the CDR3 is TGTGCCAGCAGCTCGACAAGGAACACTGAAGCTTTCTTT.

The chain employs TRBV7-9 and TRBJ1-2; D is unclear. Germline V gene sequence: CDR1 SEHNR, CDR2 FQNEAQ (reference sequence). The CDR3 loop spans 12 amino acids. Deletions cut 1 base from V and 10 bases from J, with 10 bases between. The CDR3 region is CASSLEGRAYTF. The CDR3 region has the DNA TGTGCCAGCAGCTTAGAGGGCCGCGCCTACACCTTC. Complete variable domain (other parts from reference TRBV7-9 and TRBJ1-2): DTGVSQNPRHKITKRGQNVTFRCDPISEHNRLYWYRQTLGQGPEFLTYFQNEAQLEKSRLLSDRFSAERPKGSFSTLEIQRTEQGDSAMYLCASSLEGRAYTFGSGTRLTVV.

The genes are TRBV5-6 and TRBJ1-1, with D maybe TRBD1 (5 bases). From germline, CDR1 is SGHDT and CDR2 YYEEEE. CDR3 length equals 16 residues. Trimming pared 3 bases from V and 3 bases from J, leaving 18 bases between. CDR3 residues: CASSSRPINRYTEAFF. CDR3 DNA sequence: TGTGCCAGCAGCTCCCGACCCATTAACAGGTACACTGAAGCTTTCTTT.

J is TRBJ1-5 and V is TRBV24-1; D is ambiguous. Germline CDR1 reads KGHDR; CDR2 reads SFDVKD. Deletions cut 1 base from V and 2 bases from J, with 14 bases between. The CDR3 totals 17 residues. CDR3 residues: CATSDLKPRTGNQPQHF. CDR3 in DNA: TGTGCCACCAGTGATTTAAAGCCCCGCACGGGCAATCAGCCCCAGCATTTT.

J is TRBJ2-1 and V is TRBV12-3 or TRBV12-4, with 8 nucleotides matching TRBD1. V lost 5 bases, J lost 9 bases, and 6 bases stayed unmatched. The CDR3 is 13 amino acids. CDR3 loop: CASSRRTGGEQFF. In DNA, the CDR3 is TGTGCCAGCAGTCGTAGAACAGGGGGTGAGCAGTTCTTC.

V is TRBV6-2 or TRBV6-3 and J is TRBJ2-3; D assignment may be TRBD1 or TRBD2 (5 bases each). CDR1 is MNHEY and CDR2 is SVGEGT in the germline V gene. The CDR3 covers 14 residues. Trimming pared 5 bases from V and 3 bases from J, leaving 12 bases between. Here the CDR3 reads CASSKGTSTDTQYF. For the CDR3, the DNA is TGTGCCAGCAGTAAGGGGACCTCGACAGATACGCAGTATTTT.